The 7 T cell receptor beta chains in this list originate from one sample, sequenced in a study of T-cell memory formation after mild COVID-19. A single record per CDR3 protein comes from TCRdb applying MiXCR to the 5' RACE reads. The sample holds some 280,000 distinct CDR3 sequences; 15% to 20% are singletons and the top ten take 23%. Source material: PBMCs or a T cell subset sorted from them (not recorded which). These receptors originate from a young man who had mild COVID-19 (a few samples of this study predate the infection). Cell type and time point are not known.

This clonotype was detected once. The CDR3 DNA is TGTGCCACCATGGCTGGGGGAGTTCAGTACTTC. Amino acid sequence: CATMAGGVQYF. The V gene is TRBV25-1, the J gene TRBJ2-4; the D call may be TRBD1 or TRBD2 (5 bases each). The CDR3 length is 11 residues. In germline, CDR1 is MGHDK, CDR2 SYGVNS. The V and J ends lost 10 bases and 11 bases respectively, with 15 bases between them.

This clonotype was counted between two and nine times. The CDR3 here is CASSASPGSTEAFF. CDR3 bases: TGTGCCAGCAGCGCAAGCCCCGGGAGCACTGAAGCTTTCTTT. V is TRBV7-3 and J is TRBJ1-1; D gene uncertain. Germline V CDR1 and CDR2: SGHTA, FQGTGA. The CDR3 extends over 14 amino acids. Trimming shortened V by 5 bases and J by 4 bases, and 14 bases separated the two germline ends. The full variable domain, completed using reference TRBV7-3 and TRBJ1-1, is GAGVSQTPSNKVTEKGKYVELRCDPISGHTALYWYRQSLGQGPEFLIYFQGTGAADDSGLPNDRFFAVRPEGSVSTLKIQRTERGDSAVYLCASSASPGSTEAFFGQGTRLTVV.

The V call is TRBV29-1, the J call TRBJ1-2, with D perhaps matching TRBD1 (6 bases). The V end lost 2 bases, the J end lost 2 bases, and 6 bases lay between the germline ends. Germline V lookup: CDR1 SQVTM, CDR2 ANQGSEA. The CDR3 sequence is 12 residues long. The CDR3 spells CSVERGNYGYTF. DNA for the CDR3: TGCAGCGTTGAAAGGGGGAACTATGGCTACACCTTC.

CDR3: CATSRYSGELFF. The CDR3 region has the DNA TGTGCCACCAGCAGATACTCCGGGGAGCTGTTTTTT. This rearrangement joins TRBV15 to TRBJ2-2; D gene ambiguous. CDR1 is LNHNV and CDR2 is YYDKDF in the germline V gene (reference sequence). Trimming pared 2 bases from V and 6 bases from J, leaving 4 bases between. The CDR3 runs to 12 residues.

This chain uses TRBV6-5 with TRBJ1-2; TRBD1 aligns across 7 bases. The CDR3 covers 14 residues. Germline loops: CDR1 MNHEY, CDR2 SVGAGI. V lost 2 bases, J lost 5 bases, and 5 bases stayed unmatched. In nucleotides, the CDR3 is TGTGCCAGCAGTTACGTCGGACAGGTTTATGGCTACACCTTC. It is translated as CASSYVGQVYGYTF.

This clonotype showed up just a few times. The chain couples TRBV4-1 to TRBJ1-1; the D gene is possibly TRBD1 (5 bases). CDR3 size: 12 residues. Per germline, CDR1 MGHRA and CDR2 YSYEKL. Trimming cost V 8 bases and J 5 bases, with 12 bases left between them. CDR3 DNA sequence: TGCGCCAGCCTAGATGGGGGAACTGAAGCTTTCTTT. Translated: CASLDGGTEAFF.

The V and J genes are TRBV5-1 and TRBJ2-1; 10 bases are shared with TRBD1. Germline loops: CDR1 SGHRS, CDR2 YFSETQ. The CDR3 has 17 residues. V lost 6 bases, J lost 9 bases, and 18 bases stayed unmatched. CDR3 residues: CASIPDRGFYSMSEQFF. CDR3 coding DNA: TGCGCCAGCATACCGGACAGGGGGTTTTATTCTATGAGTGAGCAGTTCTTC.